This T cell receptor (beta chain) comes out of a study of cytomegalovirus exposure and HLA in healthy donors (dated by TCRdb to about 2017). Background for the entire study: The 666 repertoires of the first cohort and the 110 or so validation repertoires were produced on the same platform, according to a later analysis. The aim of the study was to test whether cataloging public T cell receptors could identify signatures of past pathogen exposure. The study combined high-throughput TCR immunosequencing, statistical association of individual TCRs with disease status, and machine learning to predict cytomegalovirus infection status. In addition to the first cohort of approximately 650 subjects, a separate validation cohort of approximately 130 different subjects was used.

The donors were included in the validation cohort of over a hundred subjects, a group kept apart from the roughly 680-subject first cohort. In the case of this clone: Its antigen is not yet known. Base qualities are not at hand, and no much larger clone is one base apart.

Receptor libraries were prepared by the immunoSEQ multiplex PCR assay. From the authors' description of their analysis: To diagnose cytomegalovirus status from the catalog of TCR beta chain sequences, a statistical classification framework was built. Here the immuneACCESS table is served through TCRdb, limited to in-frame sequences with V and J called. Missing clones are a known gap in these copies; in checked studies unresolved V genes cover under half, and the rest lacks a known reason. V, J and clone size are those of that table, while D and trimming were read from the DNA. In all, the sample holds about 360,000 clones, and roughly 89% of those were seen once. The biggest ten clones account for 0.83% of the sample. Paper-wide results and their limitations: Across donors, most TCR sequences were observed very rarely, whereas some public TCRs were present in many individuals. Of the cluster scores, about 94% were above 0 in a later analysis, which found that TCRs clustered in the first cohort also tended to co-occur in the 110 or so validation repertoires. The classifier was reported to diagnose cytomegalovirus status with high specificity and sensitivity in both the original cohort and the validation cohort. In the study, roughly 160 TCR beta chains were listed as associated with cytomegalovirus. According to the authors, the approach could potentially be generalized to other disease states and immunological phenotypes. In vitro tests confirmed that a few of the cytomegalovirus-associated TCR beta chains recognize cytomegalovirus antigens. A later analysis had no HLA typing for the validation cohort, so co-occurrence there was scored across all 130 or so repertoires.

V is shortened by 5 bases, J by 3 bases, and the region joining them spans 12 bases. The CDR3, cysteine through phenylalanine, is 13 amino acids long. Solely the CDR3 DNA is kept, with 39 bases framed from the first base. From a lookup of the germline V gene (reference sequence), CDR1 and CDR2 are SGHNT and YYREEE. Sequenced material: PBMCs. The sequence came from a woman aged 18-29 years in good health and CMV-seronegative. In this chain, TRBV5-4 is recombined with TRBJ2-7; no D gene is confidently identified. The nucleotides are TGTGCCAGCAGTTACGGGTCCTACTACGAGCAGTACTTC. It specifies CASSYGSYYEQYF. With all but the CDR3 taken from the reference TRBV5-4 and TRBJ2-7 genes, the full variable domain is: ETGVTQSPTHLIKTRGQQVTLRCSSQSGHNTVSWYQQALGQGPQFIFQYYREEENGRGNFPPRFSGLQFPNYSSELNVNALELDDSALYLCASSYGSYYEQYFGPGTRLTVT.